These T cell receptor beta chains were read from a single sample in a study of T cell repertoires in cytomegalovirus infection. TCRdb itself ran the reads through MiXCR, one entry per CDR3 protein. Among 650,000 to 900,000 distinct CDR3 sequences listed, about 28% were seen once. No antigen has been identified for these receptors. Here the sequenced sample was cultured CD8+ T cells from PBMCs, taken from culture after CMV antigen stimulation. Receptors originate from a human donor in good health (CMV status not recorded). Some clones in this sample may be carry-over from other donors' samples. CDR3s include the opening cysteine and the closing phenylalanine or tryptophan. The D gene is left open where the match is weak.

V | D | CDR3
TRBV4-2 | - | CASSQERGRPSSYNEQFF
TRBV4-3 | - | CASSQDYSYNEKLFF
TRBV19 | TRBD1 | CASSGNRGSTNYGYTF
TRBV7-2 | - | CASRLLGSEQYF
TRBV27 | - | CASSRGGARETQYF
TRBV7-9 | - | CASSLVLNTGELFF
TRBV7-6 | - | CASSLNDRPNEKLFF
TRBV7-9 | TRBD2 | CASSLDLGLAGGYNEQFF
TRBV12-3/TRBV12-4 | TRBD1 | CASIPGTGGASTEAFF
TRBV12-3/TRBV12-4 | TRBD1 | CASSPTPLQGARGYTF
TRBV6-8 | - | CASSYVRRDTQYF
TRBV6-6 | - | CASSYSRGANGYTF
TRBV27 | - | CASIKQGLYNEQFF
TRBV9 | - | CASSVDGVNEKLFF
TRBV9 | TRBD2 | CASSAGRGLETQYF
TRBV29-1 | TRBD1 | CSVDRNTGVPDEQFF
TRBV6-2/TRBV6-3 | TRBD2 | CASSYSASGASYNEQFF
TRBV27 | - | CASSIKQHYYGYTF
TRBV6-6 | TRBD1 | CASSHIQTTGDEQYF
TRBV4-3 | TRBD1 | CASSQEDRDIEATYNEQFF
TRBV6-6 | - | CASSYLDKYQETQYF
TRBV7-2 | - | CASSFLVGRTDTQYF
TRBV20-1 | - | CSARLQSNTEAFF
TRBV7-9 | TRBD1 | CASSADRAAPYNEQFF
TRBV2 | - | CARWRGARGGSSYNEQFF
TRBV12-3/TRBV12-4 | - | CASSPLGREARNSPLHF
TRBV6-2/TRBV6-3 | - | CAISMGYNSPLHF
TRBV19 | - | CASSIDSGTEAFF
TRBV7-6 | TRBD2 | CASSLIAGRLQETQYF
TRBV15 | - | CATSSKDYREAFF
TRBV6-2/TRBV6-3 | - | CASVNWDTEAFF
TRBV5-6 | - | CASSLDGNPYEQYF
TRBV27 | - | CASSLSGASPLHF
TRBV7-6 | TRBD2 | CASSRVGGDTQYF
TRBV24-1 | - | CATSDPRGQSNYGYTF
TRBV28 | - | CASSLLTVPSTNDEKLFF
TRBV20-1 | - | CSARPRSSNYGYTF
TRBV29-1 | - | CSVPGGNAGELFF
TRBV7-4 | TRBD2 | CASSLGGTSSGPTDTQYF
TRBV12-3/TRBV12-4 | TRBD1 | CASTGQDTYEQYF
TRBV7-9 | TRBD1 | CASSRTDRGFNEQFF
TRBV20-1 | TRBD2 | CSALGAGVAYEQYF
TRBV7-6 | - | CASSLSPDTAGTEAFF
TRBV7-9 | - | CASSSNRESYGYTF
TRBV6-8 | TRBD1 | CASSYSARGTYEQYF
TRBV6-1 | - | CASSEEEAHPGYEQYF
TRBV7-6 | TRBD2 | CASSLAAGLDEQYF
TRBV4-1 | TRBD2 | CASSQEPGGISYEQYF
TRBV29-1 | TRBD1 | CSASGQSSYNEQFF
TRBV7-8 | - | CASIPRASPTQYF
TRBV6-2/TRBV6-3 | - | CASSYSEQTNEQFF
TRBV19 | TRBD2 | CASSLKGGGAYNEQFF
TRBV9 | - | CASSVQTPTGELFF
TRBV18 | TRBD1 | CASPETGITGELFF
TRBV27 | - | CASSLSHGGQGGNTIYF
TRBV20-1 | - | CSTRTDGELFF
TRBV7-2 | TRBD2 | CASSFGTRLTDTQYF